This TCR beta chain was found in a study of regulatory T cells in long-lasting Graves disease. Study-level information: The term persistent Graves' disease signified upward of 5 years on antithyroid drugs with positive TSH receptor antibodies. Whole-study findings and limits: TCR diversity was lower in persistent Graves' patients (versus newly diagnosed ones).

This sample's time point: persistent/refractory GD, antithyroid drugs over 5 years with positive TRAb. From RNA extracted from PBMCs, the TCR library was made. In regard to this clonotype: Its antigen is not identified.

Both iRepertoire HTBI primers and Arm-PCR of CDR3 regions were used to build the TCR beta libraries. From the multiplex PCR reads, TCRdb called clonotypes with MiXCR, one entry per CDR3 protein. The table has approximately 400,000 distinct CDR3 sequences, roughly a quarter seen once. Germline lookup yields CDR1 SGHRS and CDR2 YFSETQ. V lost 1 base and J lost 8, with 15 bases in between. The length of the CDR3 is 14 residues. This clonotype was obtained from a female donor with Graves disease. Sequences were derived from peripheral blood mononuclear cells (PBMCs), sampled when the disease was refractory, from a patient treated with antithyroid drugs. This sequence joins TRBV5-1 and TRBJ1-2, with D tentatively TRBD1 (5 bases). The CDR3 nucleotides are TGCGCCAGCAGCTTGCAGGGCCCTACAGAGGGCTACACCTTC. Translation: CASSLQGPTEGYTF. Variable domain in full (rest from reference TRBV5-1 and TRBJ1-2): KAGVTQTPRYLIKTRGQQVTLSCSPISGHRSVSWYQQTPGQGLQFLFEYFSETQRNKGNFPGRFSGRQFSNSRSEMNVSTLELGDSALYLCASSLQGPTEGYTFGSGTRLTVV.